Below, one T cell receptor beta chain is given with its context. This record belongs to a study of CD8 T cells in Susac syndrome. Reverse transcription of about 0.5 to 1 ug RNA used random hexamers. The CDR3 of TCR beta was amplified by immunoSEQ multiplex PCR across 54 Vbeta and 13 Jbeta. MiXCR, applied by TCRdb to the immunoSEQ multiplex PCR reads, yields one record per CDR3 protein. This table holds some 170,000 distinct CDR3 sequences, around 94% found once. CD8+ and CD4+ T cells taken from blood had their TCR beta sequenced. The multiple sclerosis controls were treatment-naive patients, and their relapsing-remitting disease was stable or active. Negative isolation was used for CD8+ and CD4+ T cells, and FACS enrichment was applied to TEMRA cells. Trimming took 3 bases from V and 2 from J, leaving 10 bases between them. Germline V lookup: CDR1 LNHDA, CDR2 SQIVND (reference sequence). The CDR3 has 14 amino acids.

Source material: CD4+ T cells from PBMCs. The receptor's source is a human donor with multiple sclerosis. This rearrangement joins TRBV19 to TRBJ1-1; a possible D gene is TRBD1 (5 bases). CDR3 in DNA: TGTGCCAGTAGTATGAGACAGTTCAACACTGAAGCTTTCTTT. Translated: CASSMRQFNTEAFF.